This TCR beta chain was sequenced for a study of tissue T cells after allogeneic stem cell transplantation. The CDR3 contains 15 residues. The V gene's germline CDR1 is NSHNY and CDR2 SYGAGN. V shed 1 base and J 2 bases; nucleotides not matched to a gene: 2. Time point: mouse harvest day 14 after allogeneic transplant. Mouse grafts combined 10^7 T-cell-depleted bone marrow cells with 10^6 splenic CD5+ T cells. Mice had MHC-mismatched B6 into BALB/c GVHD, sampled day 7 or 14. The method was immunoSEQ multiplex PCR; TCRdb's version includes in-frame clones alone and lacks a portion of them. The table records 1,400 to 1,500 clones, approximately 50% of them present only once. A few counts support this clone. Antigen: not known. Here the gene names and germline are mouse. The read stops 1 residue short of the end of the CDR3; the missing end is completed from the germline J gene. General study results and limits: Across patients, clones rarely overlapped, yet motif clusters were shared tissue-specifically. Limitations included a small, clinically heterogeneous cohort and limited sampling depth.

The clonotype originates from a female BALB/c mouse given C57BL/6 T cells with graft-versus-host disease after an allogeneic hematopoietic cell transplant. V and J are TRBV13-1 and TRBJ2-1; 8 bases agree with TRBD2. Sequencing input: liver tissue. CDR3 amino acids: CASSDLGGDYAEQFF. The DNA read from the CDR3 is TGTGCCAGCAGTGATCTGGGGGGCGACTATGCTGAGCAGTTC.